The 23 T cell receptor beta chains below all came from one sample that was sequenced in a study of blood T cell repertoires in COVID-19. Profiling relied on immunoSEQ multiplex PCR, and the TCRdb table lists in-frame clones only, not all of them. The sample yields 300,000 to 400,000 clones, about 93% seen once. Sequencing input: peripheral blood. Receptors were obtained from a woman aged 18-29 years who had recovered from COVID-19.

The chain has TRBV11-3 and TRBJ1-2; D ambiguous. Trimming removed 4 bases at V and 8 bases at J, with 17 bases between. This CDR3 is 14 amino acids long. Looked up from germline, CDR1 is SGHNT and CDR2 is YENEEA. CDR3 nucleotide sequence: TGTGCCAGCAGCTCAACCCACTACGACGGGGGCTACACCTTC. It encodes CASSSTHYDGGYTF.

J is TRBJ1-1 and V is TRBV27; 9 bases are a match to TRBD1. This CDR3 is built from 15 residues. CDR1 is MNHEY, CDR2 SMNVEV, per germline (reference sequence). After removal of 3 bases from V and 1 base from J, the junction contained 3 bases not matched to a gene. Here the CDR3 DNA reads TGTGCCAGCAGTTTCCGGGACAGGGCGAACACTGAAGCTTTCTTT. Protein sequence: CASSFRDRANTEAFF.

The J gene is TRBJ1-4, the V gene TRBV9; 7 bases match TRBD1. Germline trimming cut 3 bases from V and 6 bases from J; bases unmatched to any gene: 8. The CDR3 extends over 15 amino acids. The germline gives CDR1 SGDLS, CDR2 YYNGEE. The CDR3 spells CASSARDSLDEKLFF. CDR3 nucleotide sequence: TGTGCCAGCAGCGCCCGGGACAGCCTGGATGAAAAACTGTTTTTT. The entire variable domain, with the rest obtained from reference TRBV9 and TRBJ1-4, is as follows: DSGVTQTPKHLITATGQRVTLRCSPRSGDLSVYWYQQSLDQGLQFLIQYYNGEERAKGNILERFSAQQFPDLHSELNLSSLELGDSALYFCASSARDSLDEKLFFGSGTQLSVL.

The chain uses TRBV7-9 and TRBJ2-1, with 8 bases fitting TRBD2. The V gene's germline CDR1 is SEHNR and CDR2 FQNEAQ (reference sequence). The length of the CDR3 is 16 residues. V was clipped by 5 bases and J by 1 base; unmatched bases: 7. The CDR3 bases are TGTGCCAGCAGCCTAACTAGCGGAGGTTCCTACAATGAGCAGTTCTTC. Amino acids: CASSLTSGGSYNEQFF. Together with reference TRBV7-9 and TRBJ2-1, the CDR3 gives the full variable domain: DTGVSQNPRHKITKRGQNVTFRCDPISEHNRLYWYRQTLGQGPEFLTYFQNEAQLEKSRLLSDRFSAERPKGSFSTLEIQRTEQGDSAMYLCASSLTSGGSYNEQFFGPGTRLTVL.

The V call is TRBV6-2 or TRBV6-3, the J call TRBJ1-2, with TRBD1 identical over 8 bases. This CDR3 region has 14 residues. Germline values: CDR1 MNHEY, CDR2 SVGEGT. The V and J ends lost 0 bases and 6 bases, in that order; junction bases with no gene match: 3. The CDR3, as DNA: TGTGCCAGCAGTTACTCGCGCAGGGGGCATGGCTACACCTTC. Protein product: CASSYSRRGHGYTF.

This chain uses TRBV2 with TRBJ1-1, with D perhaps TRBD1 (6 bases). Trimming took off 8 bases at V and 3 bases at J, with 19 bases between the two ends. The CDR3 contains 15 residues. Germline CDR1 and CDR2: SNHLY and FYNNEI. The CDR3 loop is CASGQGGQMYTEAFF. The CDR3 DNA sequence: TGTGCCAGCGGTCAAGGAGGACAGATGTACACTGAAGCTTTCTTT.

This rearrangement joins TRBV5-1 to TRBJ1-3; D unclear. The CDR3 is 15 residues long. Trimming took 4 bases from V and 0 from J, leaving 11 bases between them. Per the germline V gene, CDR1 is SGHRS and CDR2 is YFSETQ. The CDR3 DNA reads TGCGCCAGCAGCCCCTCACAAGACTCTGGAAACACCATATATTTT. Translating it yields CASSPSQDSGNTIYF.

This rearrangement joins TRBV5-5 to TRBJ1-1, with TRBD1 matching over 12 bases. In germline, CDR1 is SGHKS, CDR2 YYEKEE (reference sequence). The length of the CDR3 is 17 residues. V lost 2 bases, J lost 5 bases, and 10 bases stayed unmatched. This CDR3 reads CASSFVGTGGASTEAFF. DNA for the CDR3: TGTGCCAGCAGCTTTGTTGGGACAGGGGGCGCGAGTACTGAAGCTTTCTTT.

Only one count was recorded for this clone. The chain uses TRBV6-5 and TRBJ2-3; possibly TRBD2 for D (5 bases). The CDR3 totals 14 residues. Trimming took 4 bases from V and 1 from J, leaving 9 bases between them. The germline V gene encodes CDR1 MNHEY and CDR2 SVGAGI. The CDR3 loop reads CASSSSLGTDTQYF. CDR3 coding DNA: TGTGCCAGCAGTTCTAGCTTAGGCACAGATACGCAGTATTTT.

In nucleotides, the CDR3 is TGCGCCAGCAGCTTGGCCCACGCGGGAGGGGGCACAGATACGCAGTATTTT. Translated, it gives CASSLAHAGGGTDTQYF. The rearrangement uses TRBV5-1 and TRBJ2-3; TRBD2 agrees at 9 bases. CDR1 SGHRS and CDR2 YFSETQ come from the germline V gene. The length of the CDR3 is 17 residues. V trimming: 0 bases; J trimming: 1 base; junction bases outside the gene matches: 6.

The CDR3 bases are TGTGCCAGCAGATGGACTAGCCGGGACGCCGGGGAGCTGTTTTTT. Its protein product is CASRWTSRDAGELFF. The chain recombines TRBV2 with TRBJ2-2; 8 nucleotides align to TRBD2. The CDR3 loop spans 15 amino acids. V was clipped by 6 bases and J by 6 bases; unmatched bases: 9. Germline lookup yields CDR1 SNHLY and CDR2 FYNNEI. Full variable domain (missing parts from reference TRBV2 and TRBJ2-2): EPEVTQTPSHQVTQMGQEVILRCVPISNHLYFYWYRQILGQKVEFLVSFYNNEISEKSEIFDDQFSVERPDGSNFTLKIRSTKLEDSAMYFCASRWTSRDAGELFFGEGSRLTVL.

CDR3 DNA: TGTGCCAGCAGTAGACCGGACATTGAAGAAAAACTGTTTTTT. Its translation: CASSRPDIEEKLFF. The gene calls are TRBV2 and TRBJ1-4; TRBD1 might be the D (5 bases). The V gene lost 5 bases and the J gene lost 8 bases, with 15 bases spanning the gap. The germline V gene encodes CDR1 SNHLY and CDR2 FYNNEI. The CDR3 loop spans 14 amino acids.

V gene TRBV4-1 combines with J gene TRBJ2-1; 8 nucleotides line up with TRBD2. V dropped 0 bases and J dropped 3; count of bases not matched to a gene: 7. The CDR3 loop spans 17 amino acids. Germline lookup yields CDR1 MGHRA and CDR2 YSYEKL. CDR3 region: CASSQDPQLADYNEQFF. Written as DNA, the CDR3 is TGCGCCAGCAGCCAAGACCCCCAACTAGCGGACTACAATGAGCAGTTCTTC.

The chain carries TRBV7-9 and TRBJ2-2; TRBD1 aligns across 7 bases. Germline loops: CDR1 SEHNR, CDR2 FQNEAQ (reference sequence). The CDR3 is 14 amino acids. J gave up 8 bases and V 6 bases, and 9 bases lay outside the gene matches. The CDR3 loop is CASRPNRGSGELFF. The CDR3 DNA follows: TGTGCCAGCAGGCCGAACAGGGGATCAGGGGAGCTGTTTTTT.

The rearrangement uses TRBV28 and TRBJ1-5, with 10 bases fitting TRBD1. The CDR3 is 14 amino acids. V was clipped by 7 bases and J by 5 bases; unmatched bases: 5. Germline CDR1 and CDR2: MDHEN and SYDVKM. The CDR3 nucleotides read TGTGCCAGCACCCCCGGACAGGGGGATCAGCCCCAGCATTTT. This sequence encodes CASTPGQGDQPQHF. Variable domain in full (rest from reference TRBV28 and TRBJ1-5): DVKVTQSSRYLVKRTGEKVFLECVQDMDHENMFWYRQDPGLGLRLIYFSYDVKMKEKGDIPEGYSVSREKKERFSLILESASTNQTSMYLCASTPGQGDQPQHFGDGTRLSIL.

V gene TRBV5-8 combines with J gene TRBJ2-5, with D maybe TRBD1 (5 bases). CDR3 size: 16 residues. Germline CDR1 reads SGHTS; CDR2 reads YDEGEE. Trimming removed 2 bases from V and 7 bases from J, with 21 bases in between. The CDR3 coding sequence is TGTGCCAGCAGCTTCTCACCCAGGGTGGCCTGGGTGACCCAGTACTTC. The encoded protein is CASSFSPRVAWVTQYF.

CDR3 sequence (DNA): TGCGCCAGCAGCTTGGACTATCCCCAAGAGACCCAGTACTTC. Its protein is CASSLDYPQETQYF. V and J are TRBV5-1 and TRBJ2-5, with D hard to call. Trimming shortened V by 0 bases and J by 1 base, and 7 bases separated the two germline ends. Germline CDR1 SGHRS, CDR2 YFSETQ. This CDR3 is built from 14 residues.

This clone came up once. This chain connects TRBV6-1 to TRBJ1-2; perhaps TRBD1 as D (5 bases). The CDR3 length is 14 residues. The germline gives CDR1 MNHNS, CDR2 SASEGT. Trimming cost V 5 bases and J 8 bases, with 18 bases left between them. The CDR3 reads CASSSLGGVEGYTF. The CDR3 coding sequence is TGTGCCAGCAGTTCCCTGGGGGGGGTTGAAGGCTACACCTTC.

This chain uses TRBV4-3 with TRBJ1-2; no firm D call. The CDR3 is 13 amino acids. Germline CDR1 reads LGHNA; CDR2 reads YSLEER. V lost 1 base and J 8 bases, leaving 11 bases between the germline ends. CDR3 nucleotides: TGCGCCAGCAGCCAAGTTACGGGGAACGGCTACACCTTC. It is translated as CASSQVTGNGYTF.

The chain combines TRBV11-2 with TRBJ2-3; possibly TRBD2 for D (6 bases). This CDR3 has 17 amino acids. Germline-derived CDR1 and CDR2 are SGHAT and FQNNGV. V lost 4 bases and J 5 bases, leaving 22 bases between the germline ends. This CDR3 reads CASSSPRVRGGGDTQYF. CDR3 nucleotides: TGTGCCAGCAGCTCGCCCAGGGTGCGGGGAGGAGGAGATACGCAGTATTTT. Complete variable domain (other parts from reference TRBV11-2 and TRBJ2-3): EAGVAQSPRYKIIEKRQSVAFWCNPISGHATLYWYQQILGQGPKLLIQFQNNGVVDDSQLPKDRFSAERLKGVDSTLKIQPAKLEDSAVYLCASSSPRVRGGGDTQYFGPGTRLTVL.

The rearrangement links TRBV3-1 (or the pseudogene TRBV3-2) to TRBJ1-1; D not resolved. The V end was cut by 7 bases, the J end by 3 bases, with 12 bases between. CDR3 length: 13 amino acids. CDR1 and CDR2 from the germline V gene are LGHDT and YNNKEL (reference sequence). The CDR3 protein is CASTRLQDTEAFF. Written as DNA, the CDR3 is TGTGCCAGCACCCGATTGCAGGACACTGAAGCTTTCTTT.

The chain carries TRBV13 and TRBJ1-1; D is unresolved. The CDR3 contains 16 residues. Germline values: CDR1 PRHDT, CDR2 FYEKMQ (reference sequence). Trimming stripped 2 bases from V and 4 bases from J, with 17 bases between. The CDR3 protein is CASSLIEGRSGTEAFF. CDR3 sequence (DNA): TGTGCCAGCAGCTTAATCGAAGGGAGGTCGGGCACTGAAGCTTTCTTT.

The chain carries TRBV7-9 and TRBJ2-6; possible D gene TRBD1, 5 bases. This CDR3 region has 15 residues. Germline CDR1 is SEHNR and CDR2 is FQNEAQ (reference sequence). With 9 bases removed from V and 4 bases from J, the gap between germline ends came to 16 bases. This chain's CDR3 is CASLVKGPGANVLTF. CDR3 bases: TGTGCCAGTCTAGTGAAGGGGCCCGGGGCCAACGTCCTGACTTTC.